This T cell receptor (beta chain) came from a study of T-cell memory formation after mild COVID-19. General study points: The second-wave clones peaking on day 37 were not confirmed as SARS-CoV-2-specific.

TCRdb analysed the 5' RACE reads with MiXCR anew, one entry per CDR3 protein. The sample lists a few hundred thousand distinct CDR3 sequences, less than 9.5% occurring once. There are many counts of this clonotype. Its matching antigen is unknown. The junction departs from the called germline gene at one end, perhaps through a read error. This TCR was recovered from a man aged 18 to 29 who had mild COVID-19 (a few samples of this study predate the infection). Cell type and time point are not known. Material for sequencing was PBMCs or a T cell subset sorted from them (not recorded which).

CDR3 loop: CASTLGLAGVGDTQYF. The CDR3 nucleotides are TGTGCCAGCACTTTAGGACTAGCGGGGGTTGGAGATACGCAGTATTTT. The chain links TRBV12-3 or TRBV12-4 to TRBJ2-3; 13 positions agree with TRBD2. The CDR3 is 16 amino acids.